The rows below give T cell receptor beta chains drawn from one sample of a study of blood T cells in healthy people across ages. Each CDR3 protein is one row after TCRdb ran MiXCR on the 5' RACE reads. The sample shows over 600,000 distinct CDR3 sequences, more than 35% of them seen only once. Material for sequencing was blood. These receptor sequences come from a man of 80 years or more in good health. CDR3s include the opening cysteine and the closing phenylalanine or tryptophan. The D gene is left open where the match is weak. Clone size is given for some rows only: seen once, a few or many times, or a class if the clone is expanded.

clone size,D gene,J gene,V gene,CDR3 protein,CDR3 DNA
-,TRBD2,TRBJ2-3,TRBV20-1,CSARDGLAGVADTQYF,TGCAGTGCTAGAGATGGACTAGCGGGAGTCGCAGATACGCAGTATTTT
-,-,TRBJ1-2,TRBV12-3/TRBV12-4,CASSFGPSPRGYTF,TGTGCCAGCAGTTTCGGTCCCTCCCCGAGGGGCTACACCTTC
few,TRBD2,TRBJ2-3,TRBV7-2,CASTPLAGGTTDTQYF,TGTGCCAGCACCCCTCTAGCGGGAGGAACCACAGATACGCAGTATTTT
-,-,TRBJ1-4,TRBV20-1,CSARDPTGNEKLFF,TGCAGTGCTAGAGATCCCACAGGAAATGAAAAACTGTTTTTT
-,-,TRBJ2-7,TRBV3-1,CASSQENQGKSAEQYF,TGTGCCAGCAGCCAAGAGAACCAGGGAAAATCCGCCGAGCAGTACTTC
-,TRBD2,TRBJ2-1,TRBV5-1,CASSLDVLAGYNEQFF,TGCGCCAGCAGCTTGGATGTCCTAGCGGGATACAATGAGCAGTTCTTC
once,TRBD1,TRBJ2-1,TRBV5-1,CASSAGQGIDNEQFF,TGCGCCAGCAGCGCGGGACAGGGGATCGACAATGAGCAGTTCTTC
-,-,TRBJ2-5,TRBV19,CASSDAATGYQETQYF,TGTGCCAGTAGTGACGCGGCGACAGGCTATCAAGAGACCCAGTACTTC
-,-,TRBJ1-1,TRBV5-1,CASSLGHNNEAFF,TGCGCCAGCAGCTTGGGACACAATAACGAAGCTTTCTTT
-,-,TRBJ2-1,TRBV27,CASSSRLEGNEQFF,TGTGCCAGCAGTTCGCGGTTAGAGGGCAATGAGCAGTTCTTC
-,TRBD1,TRBJ1-1,TRBV28,CASSRVDRGTEAFF,TGTGCCAGCAGTCGAGTCGACAGGGGGACTGAAGCTTTCTTT
-,TRBD2,TRBJ2-7,TRBV29-1,CSVEDGASGGGEQYF,TGCAGCGTTGAAGATGGAGCTAGCGGGGGTGGCGAGCAGTACTTC
-,-,TRBJ1-2,TRBV19,CASSIGTAGYTF,TGTGCCAGTAGTATTGGGACGGCGGGCTACACCTTC
-,-,TRBJ1-1,TRBV14,CASSQNPGTATEAFF,TGTGCCAGCAGCCAAAATCCCGGGACGGCCACTGAAGCTTTCTTT
few,-,TRBJ1-4,TRBV29-1,CSAQGRHNEKLFF,TGCAGCGCCCAGGGGCGCCATAATGAAAAACTGTTTTTT
-,TRBD2,TRBJ2-1,TRBV4-1,CASNQTAGTSKPYNEQFF,TGCGCCAGCAACCAAACTGCCGGGACTAGTAAGCCCTACAATGAGCAGTTCTTC
-,-,TRBJ2-1,TRBV12-3/TRBV12-4,CASTQGGPPNEQFF,TGTGCCAGCACCCAAGGGGGTCCCCCCAATGAGCAGTTCTTC
few,TRBD1,TRBJ1-5,TRBV12-3/TRBV12-4,CASSARDRGDRQPQHF,TGTGCCAGCAGTGCCAGGGACAGGGGCGATCGTCAGCCCCAGCATTTT
-,-,TRBJ2-4,TRBV29-1,CSVGEIVKNIQYF,TGCAGCGTTGGGGAGATAGTCAAAAACATTCAGTACTTC
-,-,TRBJ1-3,TRBV10-3,CAISAGGDSGNTIYF,TGTGCCATCAGTGCAGGCGGGGACTCTGGAAACACCATATATTTT
few,-,TRBJ2-7,TRBV14,CASSHSWRSTQYF,TGTGCCAGCAGCCATTCGTGGAGGTCCACCCAGTACTTC
once,-,TRBJ2-5,TRBV6-1,CASSEAATSQTQYF,TGTGCCAGCAGTGAAGCGGCGACCTCTCAGACCCAGTACTTC